This T cell receptor beta chain derives from a study of cytomegalovirus exposure and HLA in healthy donors. Study-level points and caveats: As a later analysis showed, a missense DCLRE1C variant was linked to trimming of TCR beta V- and J-genes.

Germline lookup yields CDR1 SNHLY and CDR2 FYNNEI. V lost 3 bases and J lost 0; bases outside the gene matches: 4. The CDR3 extends over 17 amino acids. Researchers ran the PCR with 60 Vbeta and 13 Jbeta primers. Sequencing used immunoSEQ multiplex PCR; TCRdb keeps in-frame clones, though not all of them. This listing includes 90,000 to 130,000 clones. As concerns this clone: Its specificity is unknown.

The V call is TRBV2, the J call TRBJ2-6; the match to TRBD2 covers 8 bases. Sequenced: PBMCs. This sequence was found in a man younger than 40 in good health and CMV-seronegative. In DNA form, the CDR3 reads TGTGCCAGCAGTGATACTAGCGGCTTCTCTGGGGCCAACGTCCTGACTTTC. This codes for CASSDTSGFSGANVLTF.